Sequencing of this T cell receptor beta chain was carried out in a study of response to subunit inactivated influenza vaccine. TCRdb called the RT-PCR reads again in MiXCR, with one record for every CDR3 protein. The sample lists some 570,000 distinct CDR3 sequences, about 10% occurring once. This CDR3 contains 15 residues. Trimming shortened V by 2 bases and J by 5 bases, and 13 bases separated the two germline ends. Germline V lookup: CDR1 MNHEY, CDR2 SMNVEV (reference sequence). The table lists this clonotype with a few counts. Another study also made use of these data, one on T cells expressing NK-cell markers. According to that study: Scientists made TCR beta cDNA using 5'RACE template switching with UMIs. Restriction of the sorted population to alpha-beta TCR T cells was achieved in several experiments with an anti-gamma-delta TCR antibody.

The rearrangement uses TRBV27 and TRBJ2-1; a weak D match, TRBD2 (5 bases). The origin of this receptor is a man aged 50 to 60 who received an inactivated influenza vaccine. The sequences come from PBMCs from blood, collected on the day of vaccination. The CDR3 region has the DNA TGTGCCAGCAGTTTAGGGATAGGGAGAAACAATGAGCAGTTCTTC. It encodes CASSLGIGRNNEQFF.